This T cell receptor (beta chain) originates from a study of blood T cell repertoires in COVID-19. Study context: Sites across the United States, Italy and Spain contributed samples from acute and convalescent COVID-19. PBMCs, B-cell-depleted T cells, or T cells provided the cDNA or gDNA that made up the material.

In the original analysis: It was from reference gene primer amplification that nucleated cell counts were estimated. Assay used: immunoSEQ multiplex PCR; TCRdb lists only in-frame clones, some missing. D and trimming were read from the DNA, whereas the V and J calls and clone size are those reported in that table. Of under 250,000 clones detected, under 95% appear once; the ten largest clones hold about 1.3%. The CDR3 consists of 19 residues. The sequence came from a man aged 25-40 years with acute or convalescent COVID-19. V gene TRBV12-2 combines with J gene TRBJ2-1; the D call of TRBD2 is as the table states it, not checked on the DNA. TRBV12-2 represents a pseudogene. Sequenced: peripheral blood. CDR3 nucleotide sequence: TGTGCAAGTCCCCTCAAGCGGGAGGCCCTTACGGGGTTTGGGAATGAGCAGTTCTTC. Its protein product is CASPLKREALTGFGNEQFF.